This T cell receptor beta chain is from a study of T cells in Graves' hyperthyroidism and ophthalmopathy. These patients, aged 18 to 65, had recently diagnosed hyperthyroidism lasting under 2 months. There were TCR beta CDR3 regions amplified from RNA transcripts. TCR CDR3 regions were first amplified by RT-PCR with HTBI primers. TCRdb analysed the multiplex PCR reads with MiXCR anew, one entry per CDR3 protein. Seen here are roughly 380,000 distinct CDR3 sequences, roughly 13% observed once, and the top ten hold less than 25%. At least ten counts were recorded for this clonotype. V lost 5 bases to trimming and J lost 4 bases, with 14 bases between them. The CDR3 length is 14 residues. Germline CDR1 and CDR2: SEHNR and FQNEAQ (reference sequence).

This chain links TRBV7-9 with TRBJ1-2; D remains unclear. The sequence was collected from a man aged 30 to 45 with Graves' hyperthyroidism that later progressed to Graves' ophthalmopathy. What was sequenced was blood. Written as DNA, the CDR3 is TGTGCCAGCAGCATCCTTGGGGTTGGCTATGGCTACACCTTC. Translation gives CASSILGVGYGYTF.